The rows below give T cell receptor beta chains drawn from one sample of a study of T cell repertoires in cytomegalovirus infection. Their recognized antigens are unknown. TCRdb recomputed calls from the reads with MiXCR, one row per CDR3 protein. The data show about 920,000 distinct CDR3 sequences, 31% seen once. This specimen was cultured CD8+ T cells from PBMCs, taken from culture after CMV antigen stimulation. These receptors all come from a human donor in good health (CMV status not recorded). Some clones in this sample may be carry-over from other donors' samples. Both conserved end residues are part of each CDR3. The order of the fields is D gene, clone size, V gene, J gene, CDR3 DNA, CDR3 protein. The D gene is left open where the match is weak. Only some rows state a clone size, as once, few, many or a class for expanded clones.

NA,few,TRBV11-3,TRBJ2-1,TGTGCCAGCAGTACTTTCGAGCGTTACCCTTCCTACAATGAGCAGTTCTTC,CASSTFERYPSYNEQFF
NA,once,TRBV11-3,TRBJ2-3,TGTGCCAGCAGCTTAGATCGGGCCTCAACCACAGATACGCAGTATTTT,CASSLDRASTTDTQYF
NA,NA,TRBV4-1,TRBJ1-1,TGCGCCAGCAGCAAGGAAGAGGTGTACACTGAAGCTTTCTTT,CASSKEEVYTEAFF
TRBD2,NA,TRBV9,TRBJ2-3,TGTGCCAGCAGCGGTAGGGGCGAGCGGGGGGGCCCCACAGATACGCAGTATTTT,CASSGRGERGGPTDTQYF
TRBD2,NA,TRBV27,TRBJ2-3,TGTGCCAGCAGTTTCGGACTAGCGGGGCCCACAGATACGCAGTATTTT,CASSFGLAGPTDTQYF
NA,NA,TRBV6-1,TRBJ1-1,TGTGCCAGCACTACGACAGGATTGAACACTGAAGCTTTCTTT,CASTTTGLNTEAFF
NA,NA,TRBV5-1,TRBJ2-1,TGCGCCAGCGCATTTAATTCCCAGTCCTACAATGAGCAGTTCTTC,CASAFNSQSYNEQFF
TRBD1,few,TRBV9,TRBJ2-2,TGTGCCAGCAGCGTAGACGCAGGGGGCACCGGGGAGCTGTTTTTT,CASSVDAGGTGELFF
TRBD2,few,TRBV7-8,TRBJ2-3,TGTGCCCTAACGGAACTAGCGGGGGGGCCCAGTTCTTATACGCAGTATTTT,CALTELAGGPSSYTQYF
NA,NA,TRBV19,TRBJ1-1,TGTGCCAGTAGTATAGCAGGGACGGGCACTGAAGCTTTCTTT,CASSIAGTGTEAFF
NA,many,TRBV7-2,TRBJ2-2,TGTGCCAGCAGCTTAGCGAGGGAACTGGGGCGGACCGGGGAGCTGTTTTTT,CASSLARELGRTGELFF
NA,NA,TRBV6-5,TRBJ1-1,TGTGCCAGCAGTTACTCGAGACGGACTGAAGCTTTCTTT,CASSYSRRTEAFF
TRBD1,few,TRBV6-2/TRBV6-3,TRBJ1-5,TGTGCCAGCTACCAGGGGGGTTTAAACCAGCCCCAGCATTTT,CASYQGGLNQPQHF
NA,few,TRBV27,TRBJ2-3,TGTGCCAGCAGTTCCGGGACGGCGAGATTCACGCAGTATTTT,CASSSGTARFTQYF
NA,few,TRBV24-1,TRBJ2-2,TGTGCCACCAGTGATTGGGGTCGCGCCGGGGAGCTGTTTTTT,CATSDWGRAGELFF
TRBD1,NA,TRBV12-3/TRBV12-4,TRBJ2-1,TGTGCCAGCAGTCCAACCGGGACAGGGGTAGGTGAGCAGTTCTTC,CASSPTGTGVGEQFF
NA,NA,TRBV5-4,TRBJ1-2,TGTGCCAGCAGCCAGACAGCGCTCCTAGGGGGATACACCTTC,CASSQTALLGGYTF
NA,few,TRBV6-5,TRBJ2-1,TGTGCCAGCACCCACGGCAGGGTCAACAATGAGCAGTTCTTC,CASTHGRVNNEQFF
TRBD1,few,TRBV6-1,TRBJ1-5,TGTGCCAGCAGTGAGGCAACAATAAGACAGGGGATATTTCAGCCCCAGCATTTT,CASSEATIRQGIFQPQHF
NA,many,TRBV27,TRBJ1-4,TGTGCCAGCAGTAACTACAGGGCTACTAATGAAAAACTGTTTTTT,CASSNYRATNEKLFF
TRBD2,NA,TRBV10-3,TRBJ2-3,TGTGCCATCCGACTTGTGGTCGGGACTAGCGGGGGGCGCCCCACAGATACGCAGTATTTT,CAIRLVVGTSGGRPTDTQYF
NA,NA,TRBV2,TRBJ2-1,TGTGCCAGAACGACCGCGAGCTCCTACAATGAGCAGTTCTTC,CARTTASSYNEQFF
NA,NA,TRBV19,TRBJ1-1,TGTGCCAGTAGTACAGGGTTTGCTGAAGCTTTCTTT,CASSTGFAEAFF
NA,NA,TRBV5-6,TRBJ1-3,TGTGCCAGCAGCTTCGGTCACCCCAGACCCCCTGGAAACACCATATATTTT,CASSFGHPRPPGNTIYF
TRBD1,NA,TRBV29-1,TRBJ1-2,TGCAGCGTTGCCCCCGGGACAGGGCTCAGCGACTATGGCTACACCTTC,CSVAPGTGLSDYGYTF
NA,NA,TRBV6-5,TRBJ2-7,TGTGCCAGCAGTTACTCGACTGGCCACTACGAGCAGTACTTC,CASSYSTGHYEQYF
NA,few,TRBV7-9,TRBJ1-1,TGTGCCAGCAGCTTTGAGGCGTGGGCTGAAGCTTTCTTT,CASSFEAWAEAFF
NA,NA,TRBV27,TRBJ1-5,TGTGCCAGCAGTCCCCGAGGGGGAGGAAGCAATCAGCCCCAGCATTTT,CASSPRGGGSNQPQHF
NA,NA,TRBV6-6,TRBJ2-7,TGTGCCAGCAGTGTGATTCAGAGCTCCTACGAGCAGTACTTC,CASSVIQSSYEQYF
NA,NA,TRBV6-2/TRBV6-3,TRBJ1-1,TGTGCCGGCAGCCCCGACAGCACTGAAGCTTTCTTT,CAGSPDSTEAFF
TRBD1,few,TRBV27,TRBJ1-4,TGTGCCAGCAGCGTCAGGGGGACTAATGAAAAACTGTTTTTT,CASSVRGTNEKLFF